This record looks at one TCR beta chain sequence and its context. The antigen remains undetermined. The data were taken from a study of T cell repertoires in cytomegalovirus infection. Study context: Used in the study were CMV epitopes, some recently identified and HLA-C-restricted, others well-studied and HLA-B-restricted. Public TCR beta signature analysis indicated the presence of both CMV infection and matching HLA type.

In germline, CDR1 is LNHNV, CDR2 YYDKDF (reference sequence). Trimming cost V 1 base and J 4 bases; bases outside gene matches: 7. CDR3 size: 15 residues. One entry per CDR3 protein results from TCRdb running MiXCR on the reads. The sample lists nearly 700,000 distinct CDR3 sequences, 30% to 40% seen once, with around a sixth in the top ten. Study-level results: CMV-specific TCR beta clonotypes restricted by HLA-C dominated the ex vivo response. Carriage of CMV together with the relevant HLA was identifiable through cumulative public TCR beta family frequency.

The chain carries TRBV15 and TRBJ2-7, with 7 bases that match TRBD1. This sequence originates from a human donor in good health (CMV status not recorded). Some clones in this sample may be carry-over from other donors' samples. Specimen: cultured PBMCs, collected from culture after CMV antigen stimulation. CDR3: CATSRAPTGVYEQYF. The CDR3 bases are TGTGCCACCAGCAGAGCGCCAACAGGGGTATACGAGCAGTACTTC.